This T cell receptor beta chain is from a study of molecular identifiers for immune sequencing clone quantification. The wider study: RNA, taken in replicates from approximately 20,000 or 100,000 naive CD8 cells, was split five ways, with four sequenced. Findings and caveats of the study: Clones above 20 RNA copies contained over 97% of effector molecules and under 1% of naive molecules.

TCR libraries were built in bulk with a published protocol and specific TCR primers. MiXCR, run by TCRdb on the PCR reads, gives a single entry per CDR3 protein. The repertoire consists of 400,000 to 600,000 distinct CDR3 sequences, with about a fifth occurring once and the leading ten covering 0.65% to 0.95%. CD8+CD4-CCR7+CD45RA+ sorting gave the naive CD8 T cells. This clonotype was counted many times. What it recognizes is unknown. Germline V gene sequence: CDR1 SGHKS, CDR2 YYEKEE (reference sequence). Trimming pared 0 bases from V and 2 bases from J, leaving 9 bases between. The CDR3 runs to 14 residues.

The V call is TRBV5-5, the J call TRBJ2-7; D not certain. What was sequenced was naive CD8+ T cells from blood, with Jurkat cell RNA spiked in. Subset indicated: FACS-sorted CD8+CD4-CCR7+CD45RA+ naive T cells. The TCR sequence derives from a human donor in good health. Some libraries in this study had Jurkat cell RNA spiked in. CDR3 DNA sequence: TGTGCCAGCAGCTTGGTGCCAGAGACCTACGAGCAGTACTTC. It specifies CASSLVPETYEQYF.